This passage covers 27 T cell receptor beta chains from one sample sequenced in a study of cytomegalovirus exposure and HLA in healthy donors. TCRdb keeps only in-frame clones here, not all; method: immunoSEQ multiplex PCR. The table lists 200,000 to 250,000 clones, over 80% of them singletons. Sequencing input: PBMCs. Receptors were obtained from a woman younger than 35 in good health and CMV-seronegative.

This chain links TRBV6-1 with TRBJ2-5; the D gene is possibly TRBD1 (5 bases). Trimming cost V 4 bases and J 2 bases, with 8 bases left between them. The CDR3 runs to 13 residues. Germline CDR1 and CDR2: MNHNS and SASEGT. The CDR3 loop is CASSAGQQETQYF. The CDR3 bases are TGTGCCAGCAGTGCAGGGCAGCAAGAGACCCAGTACTTC.

This chain joins TRBV19 and TRBJ2-2; TRBD1 matches at 11 bases. CDR3 length: 15 residues. V lost 2 bases, J lost 6 bases, and 2 bases stayed unmatched. Germline assignment: CDR1 LNHDA and CDR2 SQIVND (reference sequence). Written as DNA, the CDR3 is TGTGCCAGTAGTATAAGGGGACAGGGGGCCGGGGAGCTGTTTTTT. Translating gives CASSIRGQGAGELFF. The full variable domain, in which reference TRBV19 and TRBJ2-2 provide the parts outside the CDR3, is DGGITQSPKYLFRKEGQNVTLSCEQNLNHDAMYWYRQDPGQGLRLIYYSQIVNDFQKGDIAEGYSVSREKKESFPLTVTSAQKNPTAFYLCASSIRGQGAGELFFGEGSRLTVL.

This clone was found a few times. The V call is TRBV10-3, the J call TRBJ1-5, with D unclear. The CDR3 covers 15 residues. V lost 3 bases to trimming and J lost 2 bases, with 11 bases between them. CDR1 is ENHRY and CDR2 is SYGVKD in the germline V gene. This CDR3 reads CAISDPREGNQPQHF. CDR3 DNA sequence: TGTGCCATCAGTGACCCGAGGGAGGGCAATCAGCCCCAGCATTTT.

The chain joins TRBV19 to TRBJ2-3, with TRBD2 matching 7 bases. CDR1 and CDR2 from the germline V gene are LNHDA and SQIVND (reference sequence). CDR3 size: 11 residues. V trimming: 4 bases; J trimming: 11 bases; junction bases outside the gene matches: 3. This chain's CDR3 is CASSNLAVQYF. For the CDR3, the DNA is TGTGCCAGTAGTAACCTAGCGGTGCAGTATTTT.

The chain employs TRBV5-1 and TRBJ1-1; D gene ambiguous. This CDR3 is built from 14 residues. CDR1 and CDR2 (germline): SGHRS, YFSETQ. V gave up 4 bases and J gave up 4 bases, with 14 bases separating them. The CDR3 here is CASSSGEEGTEAFF. The CDR3 DNA sequence: TGCGCCAGCAGCAGTGGGGAGGAGGGCACTGAAGCTTTCTTT. Based on the CDR3 plus reference TRBV5-1 and TRBJ1-1, the full variable domain is KAGVTQTPRYLIKTRGQQVTLSCSPISGHRSVSWYQQTPGQGLQFLFEYFSETQRNKGNFPGRFSGRQFSNSRSEMNVSTLELGDSALYLCASSSGEEGTEAFFGQGTRLTVV.

This clone showed up just once. The rearrangement uses TRBV11-2 and TRBJ1-2; TRBD1 matches 7 bases. The CDR3 spans 18 residues. The trim removed 6 bases at V and 5 bases at J, leaving 21 bases unmatched. CDR1 SGHAT and CDR2 FQNNGV come from the germline V gene. The CDR3 bases are TGTGCCAGCAGACCTCTCCGGGACAGAAGCCTCGGGAGGTATGGCTACACCTTC. This sequence encodes CASRPLRDRSLGRYGYTF.

The rearrangement links TRBV5-1 to TRBJ1-1; D unresolved. CDR1 is SGHRS and CDR2 is YFSETQ in the germline V gene. Between the trimmed V and J ends, which lost 0 bases and 0 bases, there was a span of 6 bases. This CDR3 region has 14 residues. CDR3: CASSLGAMNTEAFF. CDR3 nucleotides: TGCGCCAGCAGCTTGGGAGCGATGAACACTGAAGCTTTCTTT.

V usage is TRBV6-6 and J usage is TRBJ1-2; TRBD1 aligns across 10 bases. The V gene end was trimmed by 6 bases and the J gene end by 4 bases; junction bases not matched to a gene: 11. This CDR3 region has 16 residues. Germline V gene sequence: CDR1 MNHNY, CDR2 SVGAGI (reference sequence). CDR3 DNA sequence: TGTGCCAGCAGATCCCGACCGGGACAGGGGCTCTATGGCTACACCTTC. Its protein is CASRSRPGQGLYGYTF.

The genes are TRBV28 and TRBJ2-5; TRBD1 might be the D (6 bases). Trimming pared 5 bases from V and 5 bases from J, leaving 15 bases between. CDR3 size: 14 residues. The germline CDR1 and CDR2 sequences are MDHEN and SYDVKM. The CDR3 DNA is TGTGCCAGCAGTGCCTTACAGGGCGGCGAGACCCAGTACTTC. Residues: CASSALQGGETQYF.

The table lists this clone with a count of one. The chain joins TRBV7-2 to TRBJ2-3, with 12 bases identical to TRBD2. Germline lookup yields CDR1 SGHTA and CDR2 FQGNSA. Trimming at V came to 0 bases and at J to 5 bases, leaving 3 bases not matched to a gene. The CDR3 length is 16 residues. The DNA for the CDR3 is TGTGCCAGCAGCTTAGCGACTAGCGGGAGAGTAGATACGCAGTATTTT. Translation: CASSLATSGRVDTQYF.

V and J are TRBV5-1 and TRBJ2-3; D is unresolved. V lost 3 bases to trimming and J lost 3 bases, with 14 bases between them. CDR3 length equals 15 residues. Germline CDR1 and CDR2: SGHRS and YFSETQ. The DNA for the CDR3 is TGCGCCAGCAGCTCAAGAGGTAAAGGAACAGATACGCAGTATTTT. Translation gives CASSSRGKGTDTQYF.

The chain has TRBV5-1 and TRBJ2-1; D unclear. The CDR3 consists of 13 residues. Germline loops: CDR1 SGHRS, CDR2 YFSETQ. Trimming removed 0 bases from V and 9 bases from J, with 10 bases in between. The CDR3 loop reads CASSLGRIGEQFF. In DNA, the CDR3 is TGCGCCAGCAGCTTGGGAAGGATCGGTGAGCAGTTCTTC.

The sample holds a few counts of this clone. The genes are TRBV10-2 and TRBJ1-1, with D maybe TRBD1 (5 bases). Germline V lookup: CDR1 WSHSY, CDR2 SAAADI. V dropped 8 bases and J dropped 4 bases, with 17 bases sitting between them. The CDR3 length is 14 residues. The CDR3 loop reads CASWRGAGSTEAFF. CDR3 sequence (DNA): TGCGCCAGCTGGCGAGGGGCGGGAAGCACTGAAGCTTTCTTT.

The genes are TRBV14 and TRBJ1-1, with D perhaps matching TRBD1 (6 bases). Germline V gene lookup returns CDR1 SGHDN and CDR2 FVKESK. The ends were cut back, 6 bases at V and 5 bases at J, with 25 bases in the middle. The CDR3 is 17 residues long. This chain's CDR3 is CASSPDAEGGWVTEAFF. CDR3 DNA: TGTGCCAGCAGTCCAGACGCAGAAGGGGGGTGGGTGACTGAAGCTTTCTTT.

This clone has only a few counts. This rearrangement joins TRBV5-6 to TRBJ1-2; unclear D gene. V was cut by 5 bases and J by 4 bases, with 15 bases left in between. Per the germline V gene, CDR1 is SGHDT and CDR2 is YYEEEE. This CDR3 is built from 14 residues. The CDR3, as DNA: TGTGCCAGCAGACCAAGGGCCCGAGGCTATGGCTACACCTTC. This translates into CASRPRARGYGYTF.

The V and J genes are TRBV7-9 and TRBJ2-5; tentatively, D is TRBD2 (6 bases). The CDR3 has 11 amino acids. Trimming cost V 7 bases and J 5 bases, with 8 bases left between them. Germline-derived CDR1 and CDR2 are SEHNR and FQNEAQ (reference sequence). The DNA for the CDR3 is TGTGCCAGCACTGGAGGGGAGACCCAGTACTTC. Translated: CASTGGETQYF.

V is TRBV2 and J is TRBJ1-1; 8 bases align to TRBD1. V was pared by 4 bases and J by 3 bases, with 7 bases of the junction left unmatched. This CDR3 is 15 amino acids long. The V gene's germline CDR1 is SNHLY and CDR2 FYNNEI. CDR3 sequence: CASSVRAGGYTEAFF. The CDR3, as DNA: TGTGCCAGCAGTGTAAGGGCAGGGGGCTACACTGAAGCTTTCTTT.

This CDR3 is CASSLEGTSGSPGGETQYF. DNA for the CDR3: TGTGCCAGCAGTTTAGAGGGGACTAGCGGGAGTCCGGGGGGGGAGACCCAGTACTTC. This rearrangement joins TRBV2 to TRBJ2-5; 14 nucleotides agree with TRBD2. Trimming took 5 bases from V and 5 from J; bases not matched to a gene: 16. CDR3 length equals 19 residues. Germline-derived CDR1 and CDR2 are SNHLY and FYNNEI.

This sequence joins TRBV18 and TRBJ2-7; D may be TRBD2 (5 bases). The V gene's germline CDR1 is KGHSH and CDR2 LQKENI. The CDR3 sequence is 15 residues long. V lost 0 bases to trimming and J lost 1 base, with 10 bases between them. Here the CDR3 reads CASSPPRAASYEQYF. Written as DNA, the CDR3 is TGTGCCAGCTCACCACCGAGGGCGGCATCCTACGAGCAGTACTTC.

The V and J genes are TRBV7-9 and TRBJ1-2; tentative D call: TRBD1 (6 bases). CDR1 is SEHNR, CDR2 FQNEAQ, per germline (reference sequence). The germline V and J ends were trimmed by 5 bases and 2 bases, with 18 bases remaining between them. The CDR3 has 16 residues. CDR3 DNA sequence: TGTGCCAGCAGCGGATTGAGGGGGGGTTCCAACTATGGCTACACCTTC. Its protein is CASSGLRGGSNYGYTF.

The sample holds one count of this clone. V gene TRBV4-2 combines with J gene TRBJ1-5, with D uncertain. The CDR3 contains 15 residues. CDR1 is LGHNA and CDR2 is YNFKEQ in the germline V gene. V was shortened by 0 bases and J by 2 bases, with 8 bases between the two germline ends. The CDR3 protein is CASSQDPGGNQPQHF. For the CDR3, the DNA is TGTGCCAGCAGCCAAGATCCGGGTGGCAATCAGCCCCAGCATTTT.

This sequence joins TRBV5-6 and TRBJ1-1; D unclear. With 2 bases removed from V and 7 bases from J, the gap between germline ends came to 6 bases. The CDR3 has 11 residues. CDR1 and CDR2 from the germline V gene are SGHDT and YYEEEE. The CDR3 bases are TGTGCCAGCAGCTTTAGACATGAAGCTTTCTTT. Its translation: CASSFRHEAFF.

The chain recombines TRBV5-1 with TRBJ2-3, with D possibly TRBD2 on 5 matching bases. The CDR3 sequence is 17 residues long. The germline CDR1 and CDR2 sequences are SGHRS and YFSETQ. Trimming took off 4 bases at V and 4 bases at J, with 22 bases between the two ends. This CDR3 reads CASSLIGLNLRPDTQYF. In DNA, the CDR3 is TGCGCCAGCAGCCTGATTGGACTGAACCTTAGGCCAGATACGCAGTATTTT.

This sequence joins TRBV7-3 and TRBJ2-7; TRBD2 aligns across 13 bases. Germline CDR1 SGHTA, CDR2 FQGTGA. V lost 5 bases and J lost 7; bases outside the gene matches: 8. This CDR3 is built from 15 residues. For the CDR3, the DNA is TGTGCCAGCAGCCCCGGACTAGCGGGAGTAGATGAGCAGTACTTC. It translates to CASSPGLAGVDEQYF.

This chain uses TRBV5-1 with TRBJ1-5, with 8 bases aligning to TRBD1. The ends lost 4 bases at V and 5 bases at J; junction bases unmatched: 5. The germline V gene encodes CDR1 SGHRS and CDR2 YFSETQ. The CDR3 loop spans 14 amino acids. The CDR3 protein is CASSIGQGDQPQHF. CDR3 nucleotides: TGCGCCAGCAGCATAGGACAGGGTGATCAGCCCCAGCATTTT.

This clone has a single count. A much larger clone differs by one base, so this may be a read error. CDR3 region: CAGSLDLPASHEQYF. DNA for the CDR3: TGTGCCGGCAGCTTAGATTTGCCAGCCTCCCACGAGCAGTACTTC. This chain joins TRBV11-2 and TRBJ2-7; D unclear. The CDR3 totals 15 residues. CDR1 is SGHAT, CDR2 FQNNGV, per germline.

CDR3 sequence (DNA): TGCGCCAGCAGCCAAGATCACCCGGGTCCCCAGTTCTTC. Its protein is CASSQDHPGPQFF. The chain combines TRBV4-1 with TRBJ2-1, with D unresolved. CDR1 and CDR2 from the germline V gene are MGHRA and YSYEKL. The CDR3 totals 13 residues. V lost 0 bases and J lost 13, with 13 bases in between.